This record covers a single TCR beta chain. A read error is likely, as this CDR3 ends without the conserved phenylalanine or tryptophan. These data belong to a study of T cell repertoires in cytomegalovirus infection. About the research overall: Public signatures in TCR beta pointed to CMV infection and matching HLA type.

V shed 4 bases and J 2 bases; nucleotides not matched to a gene: 8. The CDR3 runs 18 residues. Germline assignment: CDR1 SGHVS and CDR2 FNYEAQ. One entry per CDR3 protein results from TCRdb running MiXCR on the reads. The repertoire consists of around 450,000 distinct CDR3 sequences, with about a third occurring once and the leading ten covering roughly 13%. The specimen sequenced was PBMCs. J is TRBJ2-3 and V is TRBV7-6, with 14 positions matching TRBD2. This clonotype was obtained from a human donor in good health (CMV status not recorded). Some clones in this sample may be carry-over from other donors' samples. The CDR3 DNA follows: TGTGCCAGCAGCTCCTCCGGGACTAGCGGGGGATACACAGATACGCAGTATTGT. Protein sequence: CASSSSGTSGGYTDTQYC.